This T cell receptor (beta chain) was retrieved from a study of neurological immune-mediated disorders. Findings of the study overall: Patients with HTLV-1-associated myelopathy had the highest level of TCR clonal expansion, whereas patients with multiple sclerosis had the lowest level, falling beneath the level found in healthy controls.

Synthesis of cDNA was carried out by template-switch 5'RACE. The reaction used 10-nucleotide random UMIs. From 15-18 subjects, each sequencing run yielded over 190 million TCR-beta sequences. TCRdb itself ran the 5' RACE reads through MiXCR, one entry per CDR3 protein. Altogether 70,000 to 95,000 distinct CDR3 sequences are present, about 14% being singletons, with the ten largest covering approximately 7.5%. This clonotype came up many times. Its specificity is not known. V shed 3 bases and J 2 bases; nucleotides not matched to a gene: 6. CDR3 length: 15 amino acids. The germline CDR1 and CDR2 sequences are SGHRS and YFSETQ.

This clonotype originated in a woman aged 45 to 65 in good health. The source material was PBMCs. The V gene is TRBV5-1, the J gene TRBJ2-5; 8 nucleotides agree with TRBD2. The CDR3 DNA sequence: TGCGCCAGCAGCTGGAATTTAGCGGGACAAGAGACCCAGTACTTC. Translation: CASSWNLAGQETQYF. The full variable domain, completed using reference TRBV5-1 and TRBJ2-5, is KAGVTQTPRYLIKTRGQQVTLSCSPISGHRSVSWYQQTPGQGLQFLFEYFSETQRNKGNFPGRFSGRQFSNSRSEMNVSTLELGDSALYLCASSWNLAGQETQYFGPGTRLLVL.